This T cell receptor (beta chain) was sequenced in a study of blood T cells in healthy people across ages. PCR was performed a second time for 7 to 11 cycles using a sample-barcoded 5' primer and a J-beta primer mix. The authors tagged each cDNA molecule using a template-switch adaptor with 12 random nucleotides. TCRdb re-analysed the 5' RACE reads in MiXCR, keeping a single row per CDR3 protein. The sample has some 1.7 million distinct CDR3 sequences; about 28% are singletons. Worth noting for this clonotype: Its antigen is unidentified.

The study, taken as a whole, reports: A roughly linear age-dependent decrease characterized TCR beta diversity per million T cells.

In each sample, at least 6 million PBMCs were isolated. Total RNA amounts of at least 5.5 micrograms were extracted per sample. The clonotype originates from a woman in her 30s in good health. Material for sequencing was blood.

Here the CDR3 DNA reads TGTGCCAGCAGCCTTGAGTCACCCTTTGGGGCCAACGTCCTGACTTTC. Its translation is CASSLESPFGANVLTF. The V gene is TRBV11-2, the J gene TRBJ2-6, with no clear D. Germline V lookup: CDR1 SGHAT, CDR2 FQNNGV. The CDR3 has 16 amino acids. Trimming removed 5 bases at V and 3 bases at J, with 14 bases between.